This T cell receptor (beta chain) was sequenced in a study of T cell clonality in common variable immunodeficiency. Findings and limits, study-wide: Compared with controls, CVID subjects had fewer shared TCRbeta clones. In common variable immunodeficiency, TCR beta chains reportedly carried fewer deletions and N-nucleotide insertions.

This clone was recorded at least ten times. Its antigen is as yet unknown. The CDR3 end lies 3 residues beyond the end of the read and is filled in from the germline J gene. Control and CVID samples contributed equal amounts of genomic DNA. Method: immunoSEQ multiplex PCR; TCRdb's copy keeps in-frame clones and lacks some. Observed in the sample are about 52,000 clones, none of them singletons. V was pared by 4 bases and J by 2 bases, with 13 bases between. Germline CDR1 and CDR2: MGHRA and YSYEKL. The CDR3 covers 15 residues. This chain joins TRBV4-1 and TRBJ2-3; D is perhaps TRBD1 (5 bases). The TCR sequence derives from a person aged 18-70 years in good health. Sequences were obtained from peripheral blood mononuclear cells. The sequenced CDR3 bases are TGCGCCAGCAGCCCCCTGGACGGACACACAGATACG. Its protein is CASSPLDGHTDT. In full, the CDR3 reads CASSPLDGHTDTQYF.